The following is a TCR beta chain sequence with its context. The target antigen is unknown. The sample is drawn from a study of regulatory T cells in long-lasting Graves disease. The length of the CDR3 is 15 residues. V was clipped by 3 bases and J by 6 bases; unmatched bases: 3. In building TCR beta libraries, iRepertoire HTBI primers were used together with Arm-PCR of CDR3 regions. How the authors handled the data: Segment identification across samples yielded 62 TRBV and approximately 15 TRBJ segments. TCRdb re-called the multiplex PCR reads through MiXCR, storing one row per CDR3 protein. The V and J calls, along with clone size, are taken from TCRdb and not from the paper's own processing. The sample lists 350,000 to 450,000 distinct CDR3 sequences; roughly 20% were seen once. Study observations and caveats: Favored gene segments in persistent disease were TRBV28, TRBJ1-2 and TRBJ2-5.

Time point: persistent/refractory GD, antithyroid drugs over 5 years with positive TRAb. Isolated PBMC RNA provided the starting material for the TCR library. This sequence originates from a female donor with Graves disease. The chain combines TRBV12-3 or TRBV12-4 with TRBJ2-2; 11 bases fit TRBD1. Sequenced here: peripheral blood mononuclear cells (PBMCs), sampled when the disease was refractory, from a patient treated with antithyroid drugs. CDR3 loop: CASSFWGQGAGELFF. The CDR3 nucleotides are TGTGCCAGCAGTTTCTGGGGACAGGGGGCCGGGGAGCTGTTTTTT.